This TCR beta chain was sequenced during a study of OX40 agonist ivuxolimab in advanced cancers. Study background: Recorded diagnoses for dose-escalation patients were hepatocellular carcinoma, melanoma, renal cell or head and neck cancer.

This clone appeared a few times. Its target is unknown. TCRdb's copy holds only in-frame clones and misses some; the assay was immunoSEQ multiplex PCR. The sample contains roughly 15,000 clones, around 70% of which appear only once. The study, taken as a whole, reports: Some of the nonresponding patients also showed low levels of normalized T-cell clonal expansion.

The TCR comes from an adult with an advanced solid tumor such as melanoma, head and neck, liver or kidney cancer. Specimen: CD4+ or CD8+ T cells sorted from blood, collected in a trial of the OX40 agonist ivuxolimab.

CDR3 nucleotide sequence: TGTGCCTGGAAGCGGATGGGAAACACCATATATTTT. Its protein product is CAWKRMGNTIYF. V is TRBV30 and J is TRBJ1-3; D not certain. This CDR3 contains 12 residues. Between the trimmed V and J ends, which lost 4 bases and 4 bases, there was a span of 8 bases. Germline loops: CDR1 GTSNPN, CDR2 SVGIG (reference sequence).